The TCR beta chain described here comes from a study of long-term antiretroviral therapy in people with HIV. They ran version v3.0 of the immunoSEQ assay at survey level. Produced via immunoSEQ multiplex PCR; TCRdb's table is partial and in-frame only. The table lists 30,000 to 35,000 clones, 94% of them singletons. Trimming stripped 1 base from V and 1 base from J, with 9 bases between. Germline CDR1 and CDR2: SGHRS and YFSETQ. The CDR3 runs 15 residues. The source is a woman between 45 and 60 years old with HIV. V gene TRBV5-1 combines with J gene TRBJ1-5; D call uncertain. Specimen: unsorted PBMCs, collected around 5 years after starting antiretroviral therapy. The CDR3 bases are TGCGCCAGCAGCTTGAACGGGGAAAGCAATCAGCCCCAGCATTTT. This encodes CASSLNGESNQPQHF.